This TCR beta chain was identified during a study of T cell responses to AZD1222 COVID-19 vaccine. Study outcomes and limitations: There were vaccine-associated CD4 TCRs across spike, dominant at 160-218 and 743-854. Donor demographics were predominantly white British with a female majority; clonal diversity may be underestimated. Baseline serology detected seropositivity in only a handful of AZD1222 recipients.

Assay used: immunoSEQ multiplex PCR; TCRdb lists only in-frame clones, some missing. This table has 150,000 to 190,000 clones, around 87% appearing once. This CDR3 contains 13 residues. Germline V gene lookup returns CDR1 LGHDT and CDR2 YNNKEL (reference sequence). V lost 0 bases and J lost 6, with 9 bases in between. This clone showed up just a few times. The antigen remains unidentified. The sample consisted of peripheral blood, taken 28 days after the second AZD1222 dose. The TCR originated in an adult who received the AZD1222 COVID-19 vaccine. V is TRBV3-1 (or the pseudogene TRBV3-2) and J is TRBJ2-7; D unresolved. In DNA, the CDR3 is TGTGCCAGCAGCCAAGATATGGTACGCGAGCAGTACTTC. Translating it yields CASSQDMVREQYF.